One sample yielded the 29 T cell receptor beta chains listed below, sequenced in a study of cytomegalovirus exposure and HLA in healthy donors. The PCR was carried out with 60 Vbeta primers and 13 Jbeta primers. The table came from immunoSEQ multiplex PCR; TCRdb's copy has only in-frame clones and leaves some out. This sample has some 65,000 clones, with roughly 70% found just once. The sequenced sample was PBMCs. These receptors were obtained from a young woman in good health and CMV-seronegative.

This clone was seen a few times. The rearrangement links TRBV5-1 to TRBJ2-2; 13 bases map to TRBD2. Germline values: CDR1 SGHRS, CDR2 YFSETQ. V dropped 3 bases and J dropped 2; count of bases not matched to a gene: 1. The CDR3 consists of 16 residues. CDR3: CASSWTSGGNTGELFF. Here the CDR3 DNA reads TGCGCCAGCAGCTGGACTAGCGGGGGAAACACCGGGGAGCTGTTTTTT.

The V call is TRBV28, the J call TRBJ1-6; 7 bases agree with TRBD1. V shed 5 bases, J shed 6 bases, and the junction held 7 bases outside the gene matches. This CDR3 comprises 15 residues. CDR1 is MDHEN, CDR2 SYDVKM, per germline. Here the CDR3 reads CASSPPGQSNSPLHF. In nucleotides, the CDR3 is TGTGCCAGCAGTCCCCCGGGACAGAGTAATTCACCCCTCCACTTT.

This chain joins TRBV4-1 and TRBJ1-2; TRBD1 matches 7 bases. V lost 2 bases and J lost 8; bases outside the gene matches: 11. The germline gives CDR1 MGHRA, CDR2 YSYEKL. The CDR3 has 15 amino acids. DNA for the CDR3: TGCGCCAGCAGCCAAACCTTTGACAGGGCGGTAGGCTACACCTTC. Translation gives CASSQTFDRAVGYTF.

This chain links TRBV6-1 with TRBJ2-5; TRBD1 aligns across 7 bases. The V segment lost 6 bases and the J segment 1 base; nucleotides outside the gene matches: 2. The CDR3 sequence is 13 residues long. CDR1 and CDR2 (germline): MNHNS, SASEGT. The CDR3 reads CASSGTVQETQYF. CDR3 sequence (DNA): TGTGCCAGCAGCGGGACAGTCCAAGAGACCCAGTACTTC.

This chain joins TRBV7-3 and TRBJ2-5, with 8 nucleotides matching TRBD1. This CDR3 is built from 15 residues. The germline V gene encodes CDR1 SGHTA and CDR2 FQGTGA. The trim removed 2 bases at V and 3 bases at J, leaving 5 bases unmatched. The CDR3 DNA follows: TGTGCCAGCAGCTTACTCGGACAGGGAGAAGAGACCCAGTACTTC. The encoded protein is CASSLLGQGEETQYF.

The chain couples TRBV5-1 to TRBJ2-2; 10 bases match TRBD2. Germline V gives CDR1 SGHRS, CDR2 YFSETQ. The CDR3 runs 16 residues. V trimming: 9 bases; J trimming: 8 bases; junction bases outside the gene matches: 16. The CDR3 loop reads CATQRSSGGQEGELFF. For the CDR3, the DNA is TGCGCCACCCAGAGGTCTAGCGGGGGCCAGGAGGGGGAGCTGTTTTTT.

This sequence joins TRBV27 and TRBJ1-1; possible D gene TRBD1, 6 bases. The length of the CDR3 is 14 residues. Per the germline V gene, CDR1 is MNHEY and CDR2 is SMNVEV (reference sequence). The V end was cut by 5 bases, the J end by 4 bases, with 14 bases between. CDR3 in DNA: TGTGCCAGCAGTCTCCAGACAGGATTCACTGAAGCTTTCTTT. Translated: CASSLQTGFTEAFF.

CDR3 residues: CASSLTRLRDYGYTF. CDR3 in DNA: TGTGCCAGCAGCTTAACGAGGCTGCGGGACTATGGCTACACCTTC. The chain is built from TRBV7-8 and TRBJ1-2; no definite D call. CDR1 and CDR2 (germline): SGHVS, FQNEAQ. Trimming pared 2 bases from V and 3 bases from J, leaving 13 bases between. The CDR3 has 15 residues.

The rearrangement uses TRBV9 and TRBJ2-7; a weak D match, TRBD2 (5 bases). Deletions cut 0 bases from V and 6 bases from J, with 7 bases between. Germline V gives CDR1 SGDLS, CDR2 YYNGEE. The CDR3 sequence is 12 residues long. The DNA for the CDR3 is TGTGCCAGCAGCGTAGACGGAGGCGAGCAGTACTTC. It translates to CASSVDGGEQYF.

V gene TRBV18 combines with J gene TRBJ1-6; TRBD1 aligns across 7 bases. Looked up from germline, CDR1 is KGHSH and CDR2 is LQKENI. This CDR3 contains 14 residues. Trimming removed 1 base from V and 10 bases from J; junction bases left unmatched: 4. The CDR3, as DNA: TGTGCCAGCTCACCACAGGGGGCCTACTCACCCCTCCACTTT. Encoded protein: CASSPQGAYSPLHF.

V gene TRBV7-8 combines with J gene TRBJ1-1, with D unresolved. The CDR3 extends over 14 amino acids. The germline gives CDR1 SGHVS, CDR2 FQNEAQ. V lost 5 bases, J lost 1 base, and 11 bases lay in between. The CDR3, as DNA: TGTGCCAGCAGCCAGCGACCGTCGAACACTGAAGCTTTCTTT. This encodes CASSQRPSNTEAFF.

This clone was seen more than once but under ten times. V usage is TRBV5-8 and J usage is TRBJ2-7; possible D gene TRBD1, 6 bases. The germline CDR1 and CDR2 sequences are SGHTS and YDEGEE. V shed 3 bases and J shed 2 bases, with 12 bases lying between them. This CDR3 spans 14 amino acids. CDR3 bases: TGTGCCAGCAGCTACAACAGGGTCCCCTACGAGCAGTACTTC. Amino acid sequence: CASSYNRVPYEQYF.

This sequence joins TRBV5-1 and TRBJ2-5; 11 positions agree with TRBD1. The J call is uncertain, as TRBJ2-7 better fits the DNA end. Germline loops: CDR1 SGHRS, CDR2 YFSETQ. The CDR3 contains 14 residues. CDR3: CASSEGTGGYEQYF. The CDR3 DNA sequence: TGCGCCAGCAGCGAGGGGACAGGGGGCTACGAGCAGTACTTC.

This chain uses TRBV9 with TRBJ2-3; 8 positions match TRBD2. The CDR3 has 18 residues. CDR1 and CDR2 from the germline V gene are SGDLS and YYNGEE. After removal of 7 bases from V and 1 base from J, the junction contained 17 bases not matched to a gene. CDR3 nucleotide sequence: TGTGCCAGCTCAAGGTCGGGCGGGGGGCCCCGGGGCACAGATACGCAGTATTTT. Translation: CASSRSGGGPRGTDTQYF.

By share of the sample, this clone is large. The V gene is TRBV7-8, the J gene TRBJ2-7; D is perhaps TRBD1 (6 bases). The V gene's germline CDR1 is SGHVS and CDR2 FQNEAQ. The CDR3 contains 13 residues. V was pared by 5 bases and J by 0 bases, with 8 bases between. CDR3 sequence reads: CASSTGFSYEQYF. The CDR3 nucleotides read TGTGCCAGCAGCACAGGGTTCTCCTACGAGCAGTACTTC.

The V call is TRBV6-1, the J call TRBJ2-7, with 10 bases that match TRBD2. The CDR3 spans 17 residues. Trimming took 1 base from V and 1 from J; bases not matched to a gene: 7. CDR1 and CDR2 (germline): MNHNS, SASEGT. CDR3 sequence (DNA): TGTGCCAGCAGTGAAGGGAGGCGAGCGGGGGGGTCCTACGAGCAGTACTTC. This translates into CASSEGRRAGGSYEQYF.

The CDR3 loop is CASATGGYGYTF. The CDR3 coding sequence is TGTGCCAGCGCGACAGGGGGCTATGGCTACACCTTC. The V gene is TRBV7-9, the J gene TRBJ1-2; the match to TRBD1 covers 9 bases. CDR1 and CDR2 (germline): SEHNR, FQNEAQ (reference sequence). The V gene end was trimmed by 8 bases and the J gene end by 4 bases; junction bases not matched to a gene: 2. The CDR3 loop spans 12 amino acids. The complete variable domain, with remaining parts taken from reference TRBV7-9 and TRBJ1-2, reads DTGVSQNPRHKITKRGQNVTFRCDPISEHNRLYWYRQTLGQGPEFLTYFQNEAQLEKSRLLSDRFSAERPKGSFSTLEIQRTEQGDSAMYLCASATGGYGYTFGSGTRLTVV.

This clone was counted only a few times. The rearrangement joins TRBV19 to TRBJ2-6; 9 bases map to TRBD1. Germline CDR1 reads LNHDA; CDR2 reads SQIVND (reference sequence). The CDR3 covers 20 residues. After removal of 5 bases from V and 0 bases from J, the junction contained 14 bases not matched to a gene. CDR3 residues: CASSETQGAFMFSGANVLTF. The CDR3 DNA reads TGTGCCAGTAGTGAAACACAGGGGGCATTCATGTTCTCTGGGGCCAACGTCCTGACTTTC. The entire variable domain, with the rest obtained from reference TRBV19 and TRBJ2-6, is as follows: DGGITQSPKYLFRKEGQNVTLSCEQNLNHDAMYWYRQDPGQGLRLIYYSQIVNDFQKGDIAEGYSVSREKKESFPLTVTSAQKNPTAFYLCASSETQGAFMFSGANVLTFGAGSRLTVL.

This rearrangement joins TRBV30 to TRBJ1-2, with TRBD1 matching 8 bases. This CDR3 comprises 11 residues. V lost 4 bases, J lost 11 bases, and 6 bases stayed unmatched. Germline V gives CDR1 GTSNPN, CDR2 SVGIG (reference sequence). CDR3 region: CAWNDRGGYTF. In DNA form, the CDR3 reads TGTGCCTGGAATGACAGGGGCGGGTACACCTTC.

The chain has TRBV28 and TRBJ1-1, with TRBD1 identical over 9 bases. Germline CDR1 is MDHEN and CDR2 is SYDVKM. The V and J ends lost 6 bases and 6 bases, in that order; junction bases with no gene match: 8. The CDR3 sequence is 14 residues long. CDR3 in amino acids: CASRSGQGWSEAFF. CDR3 coding DNA: TGTGCCAGCAGATCCGGACAGGGGTGGTCTGAAGCTTTCTTT.

The V and J genes are TRBV19 and TRBJ1-4; no reliable D call. With 5 bases removed from V and 4 bases from J, the gap between germline ends came to 14 bases. The germline gives CDR1 LNHDA, CDR2 SQIVND (reference sequence). The CDR3 loop spans 15 amino acids. The CDR3 DNA is TGTGCCAGTAGTGATCATGACGGAGTTAATGAAAAACTGTTTTTT. Translated, it gives CASSDHDGVNEKLFF.

The chain links TRBV7-9 to TRBJ1-5; 8 nucleotides match TRBD1. V lost 1 base to trimming and J lost 4 bases; unmatched junction nucleotides: 3. Germline V CDR1 and CDR2: SEHNR, FQNEAQ (reference sequence). The CDR3 totals 15 residues. CDR3 sequence reads: CASSLGQGTNQPQHF. Written as DNA, the CDR3 is TGTGCCAGCAGCTTAGGACAGGGGACAAATCAGCCCCAGCATTTT. Full variable domain (rest looked up from reference TRBV7-9 and TRBJ1-5): DTGVSQNPRHKITKRGQNVTFRCDPISEHNRLYWYRQTLGQGPEFLTYFQNEAQLEKSRLLSDRFSAERPKGSFSTLEIQRTEQGDSAMYLCASSLGQGTNQPQHFGDGTRLSIL.

V and J are TRBV11-2 and TRBJ2-7; D might be TRBD2 (5 bases). The CDR3 has 14 residues. Per the germline V gene, CDR1 is SGHAT and CDR2 is FQNNGV. V shed 2 bases and J shed 6 bases, with 14 bases lying between them. The CDR3 coding sequence is TGTGCCAGCAGCTTACGGGTCCGAGGGCTCGAGCAGTACTTC. It is translated as CASSLRVRGLEQYF.

The CDR3 spells CSVPGTGNYGYTF. The CDR3 bases are TGCAGCGTCCCCGGGACAGGGAACTATGGCTACACCTTC. The chain employs TRBV29-1 and TRBJ1-2, with 9 bases aligning to TRBD1. The germline CDR1 and CDR2 sequences are SQVTM and ANQGSEA. V trimming: 6 bases; J trimming: 2 bases; junction bases outside the gene matches: 4. This CDR3 spans 13 amino acids.

The genes are TRBV6-5 and TRBJ2-7, with 9 bases matching TRBD2. From germline, CDR1 is MNHEY and CDR2 SVGAGI. The CDR3 runs to 14 residues. V lost 4 bases, J lost 3 bases, and 4 bases stayed unmatched. CDR3 nucleotide sequence: TGTGCCAGCAGTTCCGGGACTAGCTACTACGAGCAGTACTTC. This translates into CASSSGTSYYEQYF.

The J gene is TRBJ2-5, the V gene TRBV7-2; 9 nucleotides agree with TRBD1. This CDR3 has 15 amino acids. V lost 1 base to trimming and J lost 5 bases; unmatched junction nucleotides: 5. Germline V gene sequence: CDR1 SGHTA, CDR2 FQGNSA. The CDR3 loop reads CASSLGNRGLETQYF. The CDR3 DNA reads TGTGCCAGCAGCTTAGGAAACAGGGGGCTTGAGACCCAGTACTTC. Full variable domain (remainder filled in from reference TRBV7-2 and TRBJ2-5): GAGVSQSPSNKVTEKGKDVELRCDPISGHTALYWYRQSLGQGLEFLIYFQGNSAPDKSGLPSDRFSAERTGGSVSTLTIQRTQQEDSAVYLCASSLGNRGLETQYFGPGTRLLVL.

This chain uses TRBV6-5 with TRBJ2-7; no firm D call. CDR1 MNHEY and CDR2 SVGAGI come from the germline V gene. Between the trimmed V and J ends, which lost 1 base and 5 bases, there was a span of 12 bases. The CDR3 is 14 residues long. The CDR3 region is CASSYLLAENEQYF. The CDR3 nucleotides read TGTGCCAGCAGTTACTTGCTCGCCGAGAACGAGCAGTACTTC.

The rearrangement links TRBV6-1 to TRBJ1-1; D not certain. This CDR3 has 12 amino acids. Trimming took off 6 bases at V and 5 bases at J, with 10 bases between the two ends. The germline V gene encodes CDR1 MNHNS and CDR2 SASEGT. The CDR3 DNA reads TGTGCCAGCAGCGGTGCCGGGACTGAAGCTTTCTTT. Its translation is CASSGAGTEAFF.

The genes are TRBV28 and TRBJ1-2; D gene unclear. Germline CDR1 reads MDHEN; CDR2 reads SYDVKM. There are 17 residues in the CDR3. V lost 1 base to trimming and J lost 7 bases, with 22 bases between them. The CDR3 protein is CASSLYVGLLFSSGYTF. CDR3 DNA sequence: TGTGCCAGCAGTTTATATGTCGGACTCCTTTTTTCGTCTGGCTACACCTTC.